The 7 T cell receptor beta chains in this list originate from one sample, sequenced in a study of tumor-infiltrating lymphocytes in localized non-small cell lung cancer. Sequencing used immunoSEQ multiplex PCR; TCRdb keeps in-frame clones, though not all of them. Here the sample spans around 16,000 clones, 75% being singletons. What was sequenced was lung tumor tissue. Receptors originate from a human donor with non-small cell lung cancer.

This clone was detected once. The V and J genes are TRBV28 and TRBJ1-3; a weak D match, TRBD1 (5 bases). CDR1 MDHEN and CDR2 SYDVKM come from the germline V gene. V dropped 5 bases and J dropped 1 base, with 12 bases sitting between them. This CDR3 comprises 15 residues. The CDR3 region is CASSPSRGSGNTIYF. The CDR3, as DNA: TGTGCCAGCAGTCCGAGTAGGGGATCTGGAAACACCATATATTTT. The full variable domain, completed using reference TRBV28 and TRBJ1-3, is DVKVTQSSRYLVKRTGEKVFLECVQDMDHENMFWYRQDPGLGLRLIYFSYDVKMKEKGDIPEGYSVSREKKERFSLILESASTNQTSMYLCASSPSRGSGNTIYFGEGSWLTVV.

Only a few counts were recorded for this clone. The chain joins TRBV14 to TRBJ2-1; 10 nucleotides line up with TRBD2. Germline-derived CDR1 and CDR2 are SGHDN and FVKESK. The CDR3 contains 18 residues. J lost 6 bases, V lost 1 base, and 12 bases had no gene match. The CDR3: CASSQAPRLAGISNEQFF. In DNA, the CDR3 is TGTGCCAGCAGCCAAGCCCCGCGACTAGCGGGTATCTCCAATGAGCAGTTCTTC.

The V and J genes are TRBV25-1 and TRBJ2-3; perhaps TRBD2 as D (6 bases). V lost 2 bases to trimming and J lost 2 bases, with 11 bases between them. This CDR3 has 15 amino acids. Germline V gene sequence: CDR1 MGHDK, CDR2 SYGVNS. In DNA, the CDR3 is TGTGCCAGCAGTGAAGGGACTTCTGTCACAGATACGCAGTATTTT. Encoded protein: CASSEGTSVTDTQYF.

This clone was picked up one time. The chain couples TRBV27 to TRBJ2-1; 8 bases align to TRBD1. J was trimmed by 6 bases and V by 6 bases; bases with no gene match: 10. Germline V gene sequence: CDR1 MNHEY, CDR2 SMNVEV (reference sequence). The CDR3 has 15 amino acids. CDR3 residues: CASSWTGWMSNEQFF. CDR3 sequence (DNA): TGTGCCAGCAGCTGGACAGGGTGGATGAGCAATGAGCAGTTCTTC.

The CDR3 DNA is TGTGCCAGCTCACCCCCGGAGGGCTACACCTTC. Residues: CASSPPEGYTF. The chain couples TRBV18 to TRBJ1-2, with unresolved D. Trimming took off 3 bases at V and 8 bases at J, with 7 bases between the two ends. Looked up from germline, CDR1 is KGHSH and CDR2 is LQKENI. The CDR3 has 11 residues.

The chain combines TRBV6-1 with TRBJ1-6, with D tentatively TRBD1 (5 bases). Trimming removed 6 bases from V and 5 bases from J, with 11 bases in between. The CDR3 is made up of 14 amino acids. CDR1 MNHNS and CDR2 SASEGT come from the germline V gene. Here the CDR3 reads CASSPGPNNSPLHF. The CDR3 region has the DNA TGTGCCAGCAGCCCGGGACCCAATAATTCACCCCTCCACTTT.

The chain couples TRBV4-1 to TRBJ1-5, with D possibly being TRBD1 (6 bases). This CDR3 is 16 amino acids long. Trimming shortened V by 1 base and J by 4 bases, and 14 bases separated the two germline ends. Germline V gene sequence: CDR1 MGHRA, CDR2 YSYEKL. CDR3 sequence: CASSQAPWGTNQPQHF. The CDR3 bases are TGCGCCAGCAGCCAAGCCCCGTGGGGGACAAATCAGCCCCAGCATTTT.